These 6 T cell receptor beta chains were sequenced from one sample in a study of T cell changes during pregnancy in multiple sclerosis. Produced via immunoSEQ multiplex PCR; TCRdb's table is partial and in-frame only. The profile shows around 88,000 clones, approximately 90% of them singletons. This specimen consisted of peripheral blood, obtained in the first trimester of pregnancy. Receptor source: a female donor with multiple sclerosis, enrolled in a pregnancy study.

This chain connects TRBV28 to TRBJ2-7; no firm D call. Germline loops: CDR1 MDHEN, CDR2 SYDVKM. The CDR3 spans 13 residues. Trimming removed 5 bases from V and 5 bases from J, with 13 bases in between. The CDR3 nucleotides read TGTGCCAGCAGTCCTACCGATCGAGACGAGCAGTACTTC. Its translation is CASSPTDRDEQYF.

This clone was picked up one time. The chain carries TRBV19 and TRBJ2-7; 9 bases match TRBD1. The germline CDR1 and CDR2 sequences are LNHDA and SQIVND (reference sequence). V was pared by 7 bases and J by 5 bases, with 6 bases of the junction left unmatched. This CDR3 is built from 13 residues. The CDR3 DNA follows: TGTGCCAGTAAGGGGACAGGGTCCCACGAGCAGTACTTC. Translation gives CASKGTGSHEQYF.

The V gene is TRBV6-5, the J gene TRBJ1-1; no firm D call. This CDR3 contains 14 residues. V dropped 5 bases and J dropped 2 bases, with 12 bases sitting between them. Per germline, CDR1 MNHEY and CDR2 SVGAGI. The CDR3 DNA sequence: TGTGCCAGCAGTGCCCCGACACGAAACACTGAAGCTTTCTTT. The encoded protein is CASSAPTRNTEAFF.

The genes are TRBV6-6 and TRBJ1-6; possibly TRBD1 for D (5 bases). Germline loops: CDR1 MNHNY, CDR2 SVGAGI (reference sequence). The CDR3 consists of 12 residues. V was shortened by 6 bases and J by 9 bases, with 9 bases between the two germline ends. The CDR3 sequence: CASRKGSSPLHF. CDR3 in DNA: TGTGCCAGCAGGAAGGGGTCTTCACCCCTCCACTTT.

This sequence joins TRBV9 and TRBJ2-5, with TRBD2 matching over 10 bases. V shed 4 bases and J 5 bases; nucleotides not matched to a gene: 8. Looked up from germline, CDR1 is SGDLS and CDR2 is YYNGEE. The CDR3 is 15 amino acids. CDR3 DNA sequence: TGTGCCAGCAGCAGGGCTAGCGGGAGTCGGGAGACCCAGTACTTC. Translation gives CASSRASGSRETQYF.

The chain uses TRBV9 and TRBJ1-4; D is perhaps TRBD1 (5 bases). Germline loops: CDR1 SGDLS, CDR2 YYNGEE. The CDR3 consists of 15 residues. Trimming took off 5 bases at V and 3 bases at J, with 14 bases between the two ends. The CDR3 here is CASSGTGTSNEKLFF. DNA for the CDR3: TGTGCCAGCAGTGGAACCGGGACTTCTAATGAAAAACTGTTTTTT.